Listed below are T cell receptor beta chains from one sample, sequenced in a study of T cell responses to AZD1222 COVID-19 vaccine. The protocol was immunoSEQ multiplex PCR, while the TCRdb copy is restricted to in-frame clones and leaves out a portion. This sample yields about 150,000 clones, of which more than 85% are seen a single time; less than 6.5% belongs to the top ten. Sequencing was performed on peripheral blood, taken on day 0 of AZD1222 vaccination. The receptors shown here come from an adult in good health. Each CDR3 is given with its conserved first and last residue. The order of the fields is clone size, J gene, V gene, D gene, CDR3 protein, CDR3 DNA. D genes are given only for firm matches. Size values are once, few and many counts, or a class for expanded clones, and some rows have none.

>NA|TRBJ2-7|TRBV7-9|TRBD2
CASSLTSGIRYEQYF
TGTGCCAGCAGCTTAACTAGCGGGATTAGGTACGAGCAGTACTTC
>NA|TRBJ2-4|TRBV5-6|NA
CASSLGVGLKNIQYF
TGTGCCAGCAGCTTGGGGGTGGGGCTGAAAAACATTCAGTACTTC
>NA|TRBJ1-5|TRBV10-3|NA
CAISDRGMGQPQHF
TGTGCCATCAGTGACAGGGGAATGGGTCAGCCCCAGCATTTT
>NA|TRBJ1-6|TRBV19|NA
CASSIGGPNSPLHF
TGTGCCAGTAGTATAGGGGGACCTAATTCACCCCTCCACTTT
>NA|TRBJ2-3|TRBV7-8|NA
CASSFHGTDTQYF
TGTGCCAGCAGCTTCCACGGAACAGATACGCAGTATTTT
>NA|TRBJ1-3|TRBV9|NA
CASSVEAGTEGNTIYF
TGTGCCAGCAGCGTAGAAGCAGGGACGGAAGGAAACACCATATATTTT
>NA|TRBJ2-3|TRBV6-5|TRBD2
CASSWTSAPDTQYF
TGTGCCAGCAGTTGGACTAGCGCCCCAGATACGCAGTATTTT
>NA|TRBJ2-1|TRBV10-2|NA
CASRGSYNEQFF
TGCGCCAGCAGGGGATCCTACAATGAGCAGTTCTTC
>NA|TRBJ1-2|TRBV12-3/TRBV12-4|NA
CASSRGDGYTF
TGTGCCAGCAGCCGGGGCGATGGCTACACCTTC
>NA|TRBJ2-3|TRBV7-9|NA
CASSLVRTSRSPDTQYF
TGTGCCAGCAGCTTAGTACGAACTAGCAGGTCCCCAGATACGCAGTATTTT
>NA|TRBJ2-2|TRBV7-2|TRBD2
CASSFWQGGLAGYTGELFF
TGTGCCAGCAGCTTTTGGCAGGGCGGACTAGCGGGATACACCGGGGAGCTGTTTTTT
>NA|TRBJ1-1|TRBV19|TRBD1
CASRGTGRSLDTEAFF
TGTGCCAGTAGGGGGACAGGGCGCTCCTTGGACACTGAAGCTTTCTTT
>NA|TRBJ2-1|TRBV28|NA
CASGETGVVYNEQFF
TGTGCCAGCGGCGAAACGGGAGTTGTCTACAATGAGCAGTTCTTC
>NA|TRBJ2-5|TRBV18|TRBD1
CASSQTGDRETQYF
TGTGCCAGCTCACAAACAGGGGACCGAGAGACCCAGTACTTC
>NA|TRBJ1-5|TRBV6-5|TRBD1
CATEDRGNQPQHF
TGTGCCACAGAGGACAGGGGCAATCAGCCCCAGCATTTT
>NA|TRBJ2-7|TRBV19|TRBD1
CASSAALGGPDEQYF
TGTGCCAGTAGTGCAGCTCTAGGGGGCCCGGACGAGCAGTACTTC
>NA|TRBJ2-7|TRBV2|TRBD2
CASRVAGSYEQYF
TGTGCCAGCAGAGTAGCGGGGTCCTACGAGCAGTACTTC
>NA|TRBJ2-1|TRBV5-4|NA
CASSLTGGNEQFF
TGTGCCAGCAGCTTGACCGGGGGCAATGAGCAGTTCTTC
>NA|TRBJ2-7|TRBV4-2|TRBD2
CASSQGLAGSYEQYF
TGTGCCAGCAGCCAAGGACTAGCGGGATCCTACGAGCAGTACTTC
>once|TRBJ2-7|TRBV5-5|TRBD2
CASSFLGRDYEQYF
TGTGCCAGCAGCTTTCTCGGGAGGGATTACGAGCAGTACTTC
>NA|TRBJ1-4|TRBV7-2|NA
CASSLVGQGGKLFF
TGTGCCAGCAGCTTAGTGGGGCAGGGAGGAAAACTGTTTTTT
>NA|TRBJ2-1|TRBV5-1|NA
CASSSLLNEQFF
TGCGCCAGCAGCTCCCTACTCAATGAGCAGTTCTTC
>NA|TRBJ2-1|TRBV7-3|NA
CASSLGNHNEQFF
TGTGCCAGCAGCTTAGGTAACCACAATGAGCAGTTCTTC
>NA|TRBJ2-7|TRBV2|NA
CASSEKGSSYEQYF
TGTGCCAGCAGTGAAAAGGGTAGCTCCTACGAGCAGTACTTC
>NA|TRBJ1-1|TRBV2|NA
CASSTGSNTEAFF
TGTGCCAGCAGCACAGGGAGCAACACTGAAGCTTTCTTT
>NA|TRBJ2-7|TRBV4-2|TRBD2
CASSQGLGNSYEQYF
TGTGCCAGCAGCCAGGGACTAGGGAACTCCTACGAGCAGTACTTC
>NA|TRBJ2-4|TRBV13|NA
CASSLAWGSKNIQYF
TGTGCCAGCAGCTTAGCATGGGGGTCCAAAAACATTCAGTACTTC
>NA|TRBJ2-4|TRBV2|NA
CASSGARGRLQYF
TGTGCCAGCAGTGGTGCCAGGGGCAGGCTTCAGTACTTC
>NA|TRBJ2-1|TRBV29-1|TRBD2
CSVAGSGSPPYNEQFF
TGCAGCGTTGCCGGGAGCGGGAGTCCCCCCTACAATGAGCAGTTCTTC
>NA|TRBJ2-3|TRBV5-1|TRBD2
CASSLTSGLTDTQYF
TGCGCCAGCAGCCTTACTAGCGGCCTCACAGATACGCAGTATTTT
>NA|TRBJ1-3|TRBV3-1/TRBV3-2|NA
CASSQDLFSGNTIYF
TGTGCCAGCAGCCAAGATCTCTTCAGTGGAAACACCATATATTTT
>NA|TRBJ2-1|TRBV7-2|NA
CASSLAGGQNEQFF
TGTGCCAGCAGCTTAGCGGGAGGTCAGAATGAGCAGTTCTTC
>NA|TRBJ2-3|TRBV7-9|TRBD2
CASSWGLAGGDFTDTQYF
TGTGCCAGCAGCTGGGGACTAGCGGGAGGCGACTTCACAGATACGCAGTATTTT